The T cell receptor (beta chain) under discussion was sequenced for a study of blood T cell repertoires in COVID-19. The CDR3 spans 14 residues. V gave up 4 bases and J gave up 2 bases, with 6 bases separating them. The germline gives CDR1 SSHAT, CDR2 FNYEAQ (reference sequence). Authors' methods: Scientists estimated how many nucleated cells there were by amplifying reference gene primers. TCRdb's copy holds only in-frame clones and misses some; the assay was immunoSEQ multiplex PCR. V, J and clone size are taken as reported in that table, and D and trimming were inferred from the DNA itself. The table includes about 72,000 clones, about 81% detected once.

The J gene is TRBJ2-6, the V gene TRBV7-7, with a possible D match to TRBD1 (6 bases). The sample consisted of peripheral blood. This sequence was found in a human donor in a cohort sampled during active COVID-19. The CDR3 is CASSSGAGANVLTF. The CDR3 bases are TGTGCCAGCAGCTCAGGGGCTGGGGCCAACGTCCTGACTTTC.